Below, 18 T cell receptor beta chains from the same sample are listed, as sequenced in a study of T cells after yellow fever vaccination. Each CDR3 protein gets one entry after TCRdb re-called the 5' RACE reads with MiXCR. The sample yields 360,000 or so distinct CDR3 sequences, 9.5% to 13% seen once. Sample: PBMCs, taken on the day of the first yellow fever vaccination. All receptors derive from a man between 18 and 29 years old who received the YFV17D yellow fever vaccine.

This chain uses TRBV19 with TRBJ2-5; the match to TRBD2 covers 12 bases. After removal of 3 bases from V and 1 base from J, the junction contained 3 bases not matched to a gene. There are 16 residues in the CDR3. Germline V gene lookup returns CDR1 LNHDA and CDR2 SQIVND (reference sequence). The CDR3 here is CASSIWTSGVQETQYF. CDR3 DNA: TGTGCCAGTAGTATCTGGACTAGCGGGGTCCAAGAGACCCAGTACTTC. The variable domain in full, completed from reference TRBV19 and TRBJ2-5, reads DGGITQSPKYLFRKEGQNVTLSCEQNLNHDAMYWYRQDPGQGLRLIYYSQIVNDFQKGDIAEGYSVSREKKESFPLTVTSAQKNPTAFYLCASSIWTSGVQETQYFGPGTRLLVL.

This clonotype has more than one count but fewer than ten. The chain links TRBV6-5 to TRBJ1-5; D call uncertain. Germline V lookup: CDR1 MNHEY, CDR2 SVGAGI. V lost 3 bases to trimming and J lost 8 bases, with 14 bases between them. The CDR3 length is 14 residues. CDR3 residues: CASSYQLDGEPQHF. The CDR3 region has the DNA TGTGCCAGCAGTTATCAGCTAGACGGGGAGCCCCAGCATTTT.

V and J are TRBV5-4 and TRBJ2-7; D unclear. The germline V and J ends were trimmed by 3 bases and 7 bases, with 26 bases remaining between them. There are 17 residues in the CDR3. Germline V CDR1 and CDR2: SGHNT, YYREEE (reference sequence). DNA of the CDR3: TGTGCCAGCAGCTGGGTCCGGTTCGGCCAAAGGAACCCAGAGCAGTACTTC. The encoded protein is CASSWVRFGQRNPEQYF.

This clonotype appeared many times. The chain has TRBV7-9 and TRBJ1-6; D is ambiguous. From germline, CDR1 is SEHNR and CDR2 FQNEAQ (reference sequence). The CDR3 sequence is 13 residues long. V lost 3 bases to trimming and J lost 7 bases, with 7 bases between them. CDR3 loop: CASSFDGNSPLHF. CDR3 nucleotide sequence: TGTGCCAGCAGCTTCGACGGGAATTCACCCCTCCACTTT.

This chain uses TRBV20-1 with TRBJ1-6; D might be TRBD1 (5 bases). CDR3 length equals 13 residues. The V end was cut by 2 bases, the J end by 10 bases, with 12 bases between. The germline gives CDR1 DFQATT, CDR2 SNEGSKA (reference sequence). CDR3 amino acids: CSARPRGDSPLHF. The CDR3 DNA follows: TGCAGTGCTAGACCCCGCGGGGACTCACCCCTCCACTTT.

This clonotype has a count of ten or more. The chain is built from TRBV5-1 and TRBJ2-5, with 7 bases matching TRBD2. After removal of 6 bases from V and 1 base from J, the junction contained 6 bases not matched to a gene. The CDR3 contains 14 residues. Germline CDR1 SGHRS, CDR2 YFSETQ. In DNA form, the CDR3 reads TGCGCCAGCACAGTCGGGGGGACCCAAGAGACCCAGTACTTC. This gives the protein CASTVGGTQETQYF.

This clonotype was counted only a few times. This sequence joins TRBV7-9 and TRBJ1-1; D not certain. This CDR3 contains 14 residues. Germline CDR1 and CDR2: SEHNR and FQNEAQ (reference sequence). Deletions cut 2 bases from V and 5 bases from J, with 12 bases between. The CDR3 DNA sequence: TGTGCCAGCAGCTTAAACGCCGGGGAAACTGAAGCTTTCTTT. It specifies CASSLNAGETEAFF.

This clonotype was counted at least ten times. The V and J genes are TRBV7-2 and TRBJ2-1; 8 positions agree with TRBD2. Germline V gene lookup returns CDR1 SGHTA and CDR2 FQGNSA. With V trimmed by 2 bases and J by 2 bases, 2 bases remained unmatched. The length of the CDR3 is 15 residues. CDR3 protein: CASSLNSGAYNEQFF. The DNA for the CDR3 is TGTGCCAGCAGCTTAAATAGCGGGGCCTACAATGAGCAGTTCTTC.

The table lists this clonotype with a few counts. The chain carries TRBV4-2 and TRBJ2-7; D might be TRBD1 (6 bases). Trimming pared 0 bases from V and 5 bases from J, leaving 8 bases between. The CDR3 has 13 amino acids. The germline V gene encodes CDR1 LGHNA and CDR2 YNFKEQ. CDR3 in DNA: TGTGCCAGCAGCCAAGATTGGGGGCACGAGCAGTACGTC. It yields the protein CASSQDWGHEQYV.

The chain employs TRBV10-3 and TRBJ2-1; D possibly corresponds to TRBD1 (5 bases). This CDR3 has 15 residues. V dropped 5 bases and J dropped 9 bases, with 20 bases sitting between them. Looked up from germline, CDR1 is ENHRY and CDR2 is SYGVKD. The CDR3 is CAISYTGDPTGEQFF. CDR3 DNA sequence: TGTGCCATCAGTTACACAGGCGATCCTACTGGTGAGCAGTTCTTC.

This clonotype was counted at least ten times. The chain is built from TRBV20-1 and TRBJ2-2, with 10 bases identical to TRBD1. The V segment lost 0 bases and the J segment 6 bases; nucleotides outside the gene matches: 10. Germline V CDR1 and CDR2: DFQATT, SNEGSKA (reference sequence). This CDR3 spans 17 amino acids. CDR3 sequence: CSARDPSGTGAPGELFF. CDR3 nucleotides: TGCAGTGCTAGAGATCCGTCCGGGACAGGGGCTCCCGGGGAGCTGTTTTTT.

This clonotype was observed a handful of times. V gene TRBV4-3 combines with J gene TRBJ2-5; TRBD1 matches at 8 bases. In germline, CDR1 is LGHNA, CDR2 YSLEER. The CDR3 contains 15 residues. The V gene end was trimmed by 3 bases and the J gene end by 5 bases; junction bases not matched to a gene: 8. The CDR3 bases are TGCGCCAGCAGCCAGAGACAGGGGTCTCAGGAGACCCAGTACTTC. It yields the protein CASSQRQGSQETQYF.

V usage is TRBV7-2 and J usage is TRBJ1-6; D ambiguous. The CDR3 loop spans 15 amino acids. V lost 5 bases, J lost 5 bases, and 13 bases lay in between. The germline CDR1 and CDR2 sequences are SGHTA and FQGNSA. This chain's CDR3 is CASSLRRTDNSPLHF. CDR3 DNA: TGTGCCAGCAGCCTAAGGAGAACAGATAATTCACCCCTCCACTTT.

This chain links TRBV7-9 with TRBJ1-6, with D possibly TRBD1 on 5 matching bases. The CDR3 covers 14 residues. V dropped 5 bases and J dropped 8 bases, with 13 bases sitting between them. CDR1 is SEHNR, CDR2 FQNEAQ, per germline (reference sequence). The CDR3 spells CASSLGVVDSPLHF. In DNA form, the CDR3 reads TGTGCCAGCAGCCTAGGGGTGGTAGATTCACCCCTCCACTTT.

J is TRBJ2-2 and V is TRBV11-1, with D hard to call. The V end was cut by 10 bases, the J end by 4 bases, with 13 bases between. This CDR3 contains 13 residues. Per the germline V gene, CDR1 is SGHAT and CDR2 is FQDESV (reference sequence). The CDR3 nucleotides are TGTGCCACCACCGACTGGGGCACCGGGGAGCTGTTTTTT. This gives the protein CATTDWGTGELFF.

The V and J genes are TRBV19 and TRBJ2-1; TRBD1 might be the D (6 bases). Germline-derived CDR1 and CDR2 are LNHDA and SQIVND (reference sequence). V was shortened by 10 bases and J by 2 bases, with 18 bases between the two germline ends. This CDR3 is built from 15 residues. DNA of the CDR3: TGTGCCACCGATACCGGGACAAGCACCTACAATGAGCAGTTCTTC. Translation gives CATDTGTSTYNEQFF.

CDR3 sequence reads: CASSWGHITEAFF. The DNA for the CDR3 is TGTGCCAGCAGTTGGGGACATATAACTGAAGCTTTCTTT. The chain recombines TRBV6-2 or TRBV6-3 with TRBJ1-1; D perhaps matches TRBD1 (6 bases). Trimming left V 4 bases short and J 5 bases short, with 11 bases between. Germline assignment: CDR1 MNHEY and CDR2 SVGEGT. This CDR3 comprises 13 residues.

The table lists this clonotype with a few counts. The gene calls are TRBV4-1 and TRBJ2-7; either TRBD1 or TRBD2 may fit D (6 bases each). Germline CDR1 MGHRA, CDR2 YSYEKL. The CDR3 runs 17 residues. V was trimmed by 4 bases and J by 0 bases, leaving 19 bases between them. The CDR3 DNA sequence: TGCGCCAGCAGCCTTCGGCTAACGGGGGCCTACTCCTACGAGCAGTACTTC. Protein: CASSLRLTGAYSYEQYF.